The clone carrying this TCR beta chain was observed many times. What it recognizes is unknown. TCRdb fed the RT-PCR reads into MiXCR, producing one record per CDR3 protein. The sample contains over 750,000 distinct CDR3 sequences, 21% of which appear only once. The data were obtained in a study of response to subunit inactivated influenza vaccine. General observations from the study: Authors suggested few new T cells are recruited by each seasonal influenza vaccination.

There are 16 residues in the CDR3. J lost 0 bases, V lost 0 bases, and 2 bases had no gene match. Germline CDR1 reads KGHDR; CDR2 reads SFDVKD. This receptor was obtained from a middle-aged man who received an inactivated influenza vaccine. The source was PBMCs from blood, collected 5 to 6 days after vaccination. V is TRBV24-1 and J is TRBJ2-3; 7 nucleotides line up with TRBD2. The CDR3 DNA is TGTGCCACCAGTGATTTGGCGGGAGTGAGCACAGATACGCAGTATTTT. It is translated as CATSDLAGVSTDTQYF.